Shown below are 13 T cell receptor beta chains from a single sample sequenced in a study of blood T cells in healthy people across ages. The authors ran a second PCR of roughly 6 to 12 cycles using a sample-barcoded 5' primer and a J-beta primer mix. TCRdb processed the 5' RACE reads anew with MiXCR; each CDR3 protein has one entry. The data hold approximately 580,000 distinct CDR3 sequences, with around 24% observed a single time. These sequences were also reported in another study, on T cells of mothers and their children.

The sample consisted of blood. Receptor source: a boy aged 5 to 17 in good health.

Details on this clonotype: The germline gene is not matched at one end of the junction; a read error may be the cause. The rearrangement uses TRBV2 and TRBJ2-1; no firm D call. Germline V gene sequence: CDR1 SNHLY, CDR2 FYNNEI. The CDR3 has 15 amino acids. The CDR3 DNA follows: TGTGCCAGCAGTGGAGGCGCGAGCTCCTACAATGAGCAGTTTTTC. This codes for CASSGGASSYNEQFF.

The chain joins TRBV7-2 to TRBJ2-1; 12 nucleotides line up with TRBD2. The germline V gene has CDR1 SGHTA and CDR2 FQGNSA. The CDR3 runs to 16 residues. V lost 4 bases, J lost 5 bases, and 6 bases stayed unmatched. The CDR3 loop reads CASSSSSGGANNEQFF. CDR3 in DNA: TGTGCCAGCAGCTCCTCTAGCGGGGGGGCAAACAATGAGCAGTTCTTC. The whole variable domain, remainder taken from reference TRBV7-2 and TRBJ2-1, is GAGVSQSPSNKVTEKGKDVELRCDPISGHTALYWYRQSLGQGLEFLIYFQGNSAPDKSGLPSDRFSAERTGGSVSTLTIQRTQQEDSAVYLCASSSSSGGANNEQFFGPGTRLTVL.

The V call is TRBV5-1, the J call TRBJ2-2, with D unresolved. The V and J ends lost 0 bases and 4 bases respectively, with 7 bases between them. The germline V gene encodes CDR1 SGHRS and CDR2 YFSETQ. This CDR3 region has 14 residues. This CDR3 reads CASSLALRTGELFF. The CDR3 nucleotides read TGCGCCAGCAGCTTGGCCCTCCGCACCGGGGAGCTGTTTTTT.

J is TRBJ1-4 and V is TRBV20-1, with TRBD1 as a possible D gene (5 bases). This CDR3 is built from 15 residues. The germline V and J ends were trimmed by 3 bases and 1 base, with 12 bases remaining between them. Germline loops: CDR1 DFQATT, CDR2 SNEGSKA (reference sequence). The CDR3 DNA is TGCAGTGCTAGCACAAGTGGGGGAACTAATGAAAAACTGTTTTTT. Its protein product is CSASTSGGTNEKLFF.

The chain carries TRBV10-3 and TRBJ2-3; tentative D call: TRBD2 (5 bases). The CDR3 sequence is 13 residues long. V was clipped by 4 bases and J by 7 bases, with 12 bases between them. Per the germline V gene, CDR1 is ENHRY and CDR2 is SYGVKD. The CDR3 region has the DNA TGTGCCATCAGTGGAACGAGCGGAAATACGCAGTATTTT. Residues: CAISGTSGNTQYF.

The chain uses TRBV15 and TRBJ2-5; no firm D call. The last part of the DNA fits TRBJ2-1 better; the J call may be wrong. The CDR3 totals 16 residues. Germline CDR1 and CDR2: LNHNV and YYDKDF (reference sequence). The CDR3 region is CATSRERTAPYNEQFF. The CDR3 DNA sequence: TGTGCCACCAGCAGAGAGAGGACGGCCCCTTACAATGAGCAGTTCTTC.

The sample holds a few counts of this clonotype. The genes are TRBV27 and TRBJ2-1, with TRBD2 matching over 10 bases. The DNA end is a closer match to TRBJ2-5, so the J assignment may be wrong. The CDR3 spans 15 residues. Germline CDR1 MNHEY, CDR2 SMNVEV (reference sequence). CDR3 sequence reads: CASSFASGGPETQYF. In DNA form, the CDR3 reads TGTGCCAGCAGTTTCGCTAGCGGGGGACCCGAGACCCAGTACTTC.

A remark on this clonotype: At one of its ends the junction is not consistent with the germline gene, which may arise from a read error. This chain joins TRBV28 and TRBJ1-4; 10 nucleotides agree with TRBD1. The germline V gene has CDR1 MDHEN and CDR2 SYDVKM. The CDR3 length is 15 residues. CDR3 sequence reads: CASSSPTGGHEKLLF. CDR3 in DNA: TGTGCCAGCAGTTCCCCGACAGGGGGCCATGAAAAACTGCTTTTT.

The chain uses TRBV3-1 and TRBJ1-4; D gene ambiguous. Trimming pared 4 bases from V and 0 bases from J, leaving 12 bases between. CDR3 length: 16 residues. Germline-derived CDR1 and CDR2 are LGHDT and YNNKEL (reference sequence). The CDR3, as DNA: TGTGCCAGCAGCCCCGAAACGGCAACAACTAATGAAAAACTGTTTTTT. Translating it yields CASSPETATTNEKLFF.

This clonotype was found a few times. V usage is TRBV4-2 and J usage is TRBJ2-1; 15 bases match TRBD2. The trim removed 4 bases at V and 7 bases at J, leaving 20 bases unmatched. CDR1 is LGHNA, CDR2 YNFKEQ, per germline. This CDR3 comprises 21 residues. CDR3 in amino acids: CASSPGNAGTSGRTGRNEQFF. The CDR3 nucleotides read TGTGCCAGCAGCCCAGGGAACGCCGGGACTAGCGGGAGGACAGGGAGGAATGAGCAGTTCTTC.

The rearrangement links TRBV7-3 to TRBJ2-3; D is uncertain. The V end was cut by 5 bases, the J end by 0 bases, with 12 bases between. CDR3 size: 15 residues. Germline V lookup: CDR1 SGHTA, CDR2 FQGTGA. As DNA, the CDR3 is TGTGCCAGCAGCCCATGGGGTGGGAGCACAGATACGCAGTATTTT. Protein: CASSPWGGSTDTQYF. Together with reference TRBV7-3 and TRBJ2-3, the CDR3 gives the full variable domain: GAGVSQTPSNKVTEKGKYVELRCDPISGHTALYWYRQSLGQGPEFLIYFQGTGAADDSGLPNDRFFAVRPEGSVSTLKIQRTERGDSAVYLCASSPWGGSTDTQYFGPGTRLTVL.

V usage is TRBV20-1 and J usage is TRBJ1-2, with D maybe TRBD1 (6 bases). Trimming removed 4 bases from V and 8 bases from J, with 26 bases in between. The CDR3 totals 16 residues. Germline lookup yields CDR1 DFQATT and CDR2 SNEGSKA (reference sequence). The DNA for the CDR3 is TGCAGTGCTACCTTGGGGGCGATAGTGGGATTTCGCGGCTACACCTTC. This sequence encodes CSATLGAIVGFRGYTF.

This clonotype was recorded a few times. The genes are TRBV24-1 and TRBJ2-5; 14 bases align to TRBD2. Germline CDR1 and CDR2: KGHDR and SFDVKD. The CDR3 spans 14 residues. V shed 6 bases and J 7 bases; nucleotides not matched to a gene: 3. The CDR3 DNA reads TGTGCCACCAGTCCCGGACTAGCGGGGGGGACCCAGTACTTC. Translating gives CATSPGLAGGTQYF.